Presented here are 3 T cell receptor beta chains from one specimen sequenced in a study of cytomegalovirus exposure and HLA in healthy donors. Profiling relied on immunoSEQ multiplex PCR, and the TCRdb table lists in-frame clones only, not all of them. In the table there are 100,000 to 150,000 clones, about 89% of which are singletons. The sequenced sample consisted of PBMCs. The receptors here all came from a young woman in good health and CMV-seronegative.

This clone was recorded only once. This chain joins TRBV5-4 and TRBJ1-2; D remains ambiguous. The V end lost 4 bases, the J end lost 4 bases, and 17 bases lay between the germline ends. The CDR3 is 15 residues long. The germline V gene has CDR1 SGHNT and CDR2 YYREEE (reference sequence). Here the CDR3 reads CASSNAREGGYGYTF. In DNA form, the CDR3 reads TGTGCCAGCAGCAACGCCCGGGAAGGAGGCTATGGCTACACCTTC.

The CDR3 DNA reads as TGCGCCAGCAGCCCAACTAGACAGGGCGGTGAGCAGTACTTC. As protein: CASSPTRQGGEQYF. The chain has TRBV4-1 and TRBJ2-7; 7 nucleotides agree with TRBD1. The trim removed 4 bases at V and 7 bases at J, leaving 10 bases unmatched. CDR3 length: 14 amino acids. Germline assignment: CDR1 MGHRA and CDR2 YSYEKL.

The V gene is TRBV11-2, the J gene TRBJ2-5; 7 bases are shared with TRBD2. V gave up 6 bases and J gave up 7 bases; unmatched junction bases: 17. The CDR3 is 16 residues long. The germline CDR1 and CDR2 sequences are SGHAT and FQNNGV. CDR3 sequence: CASSLVGGGSPRTQYF. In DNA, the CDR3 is TGTGCCAGCAGTCTGGTTGGGGGGGGATCCCCGAGGACCCAGTACTTC.